The 19 T cell receptor beta chains in this list originate from one sample, sequenced in a study of Graves' ophthalmopathy and Graves' hyperthyroidism. RNA transcripts served as template for amplifying TCR beta CDR3 sequences. The authors performed first-round RT-PCR with HTBI primers and then a second-round multiplex PCR. A single record per CDR3 protein comes from TCRdb applying MiXCR to the multiplex PCR reads. The data hold hundreds of thousands of distinct CDR3 sequences, with about 24% observed a single time. The sample consisted of peripheral blood. These receptors originate from a young woman with stable Graves' hyperthyroidism. Some clones in this sample may be carry-over from other donors' samples.

This clonotype was seen many times. The chain recombines TRBV5-5 with TRBJ2-7; perhaps D is TRBD1 or TRBD2 (6 bases each). The CDR3 runs 16 residues. Trimming took 3 bases from V and 6 from J, leaving 22 bases between them. CDR1 is SGHKS and CDR2 is YYEKEE in the germline V gene (reference sequence). This CDR3 reads CASSWSNVGGQGEQYF. In DNA form, the CDR3 reads TGTGCCAGCAGCTGGAGTAATGTGGGGGGCCAGGGCGAGCAGTACTTC.

The chain combines TRBV30 with TRBJ1-2; D gene ambiguous. The CDR3 spans 12 residues. Germline V gene lookup returns CDR1 GTSNPN and CDR2 SVGIG (reference sequence). Between the trimmed V and J ends, which lost 4 bases and 3 bases, there was a span of 9 bases. The CDR3 protein is CAWNQVDYGYTF. Written as DNA, the CDR3 is TGTGCCTGGAATCAGGTGGACTATGGCTACACCTTC.

In this sample, this clonotype turned up many times. The chain employs TRBV20-1 and TRBJ2-5, with TRBD2 identical over 11 bases. The CDR3 extends over 14 amino acids. The germline V gene encodes CDR1 DFQATT and CDR2 SNEGSKA (reference sequence). V lost 3 bases and J lost 4; bases outside the gene matches: 4. CDR3 amino acids: CSASSGGAGETQYF. In DNA form, the CDR3 reads TGCAGTGCTAGTAGCGGGGGGGCCGGAGAGACCCAGTACTTC.

There are many counts of this clonotype. This rearrangement joins TRBV15 to TRBJ2-7, with 7 nucleotides matching TRBD1. Germline CDR1 is LNHNV and CDR2 is YYDKDF (reference sequence). The CDR3 covers 13 residues. Losses at the gene ends were 1 base for V and 7 bases for J; bases not matched to a gene: 4. The CDR3 loop reads CATSRGGTEEQYF. Here the CDR3 DNA reads TGTGCCACCAGCAGAGGTGGGACAGAAGAGCAGTACTTC.

This clonotype has a count of ten or more. CDR3 bases: TGTGCCTGGACCGGGGGGGGGTCTCCGAGCGAGCAGTACTTC. It codes for CAWTGGGSPSEQYF. J is TRBJ2-7 and V is TRBV30; 8 bases map to TRBD2. This CDR3 has 14 amino acids. Germline V CDR1 and CDR2: GTSNPN, SVGIG (reference sequence). V trimming: 4 bases; J trimming: 6 bases; junction bases outside the gene matches: 11.

At least ten counts were recorded for this clonotype. This chain uses TRBV19 with TRBJ2-5; 9 nucleotides agree with TRBD1. V was pared by 7 bases and J by 4 bases, with 4 bases of the junction left unmatched. Germline CDR1 is LNHDA and CDR2 is SQIVND (reference sequence). This CDR3 region has 13 residues. CDR3 in DNA: TGTGCCAGTACTAAGGACAGGGGAGAGACCCAGTACTTC. This codes for CASTKDRGETQYF.

This clonotype has a count of ten or more. This sequence joins TRBV6-1 and TRBJ2-6; TRBD1 agrees at 7 bases. CDR3 length: 15 residues. CDR1 is MNHNS, CDR2 SASEGT, per germline. The J segment lost 2 bases and the V segment lost 2 bases, leaving 0 bases of the junction unmatched. In DNA, the CDR3 is TGTGCCAGCAGTGAAACAGGGGCTGGGGCCAACGTCCTGACTTTC. This encodes CASSETGAGANVLTF.

This clonotype was observed at least ten times. The V and J genes are TRBV20-1 and TRBJ1-5, with D possibly matching TRBD1 (6 bases). This CDR3 region has 13 residues. Trimming pared 4 bases from V and 8 bases from J, leaving 15 bases between. CDR1 and CDR2 (germline): DFQATT, SNEGSKA (reference sequence). The CDR3 loop reads CSANDHREKPQHF. CDR3 bases: TGCAGTGCTAATGACCACAGGGAAAAGCCCCAGCATTTT.

There are a few counts of this clonotype. One base away lies a much larger clone, so this may be a sequencing read error. This sequence joins TRBV4-1 and TRBJ2-7, with TRBD1 identical over 10 bases. Germline V gives CDR1 MGHRA, CDR2 YSYEKL. The CDR3 length is 16 residues. The CDR3 DNA reads TGCGCCAGCAGCCACCCTCCCGGGACAGGGGCACCCGAGCCGTACTTC. Amino acids: CASSHPPGTGAPEPYF.

In this sample, this clonotype turned up many times. This chain links TRBV6-1 with TRBJ1-2; D is undetermined. The CDR3 is 13 residues long. Germline values: CDR1 MNHNS, CDR2 SASEGT. The V gene lost 5 bases and the J gene lost 4 bases, with 11 bases spanning the gap. The CDR3 loop is CASSPVSGYGYTF. Written as DNA, the CDR3 is TGTGCCAGCAGTCCAGTGTCCGGCTATGGCTACACCTTC.

This clonotype was picked up many times. This chain uses TRBV5-1 with TRBJ1-6; D is perhaps TRBD1 (6 bases). The length of the CDR3 is 16 residues. Trimming left V 2 bases short and J 10 bases short, with 19 bases between. Germline CDR1 reads SGHRS; CDR2 reads YFSETQ. In DNA, the CDR3 is TGCGCCAGCAGCTTAATGGCGGGGGCGCAGTCATCACCCCTCCACTTT. Its translation: CASSLMAGAQSSPLHF. Combining the CDR3 with reference TRBV5-1 and TRBJ1-6 gives the whole variable domain KAGVTQTPRYLIKTRGQQVTLSCSPISGHRSVSWYQQTPGQGLQFLFEYFSETQRNKGNFPGRFSGRQFSNSRSEMNVSTLELGDSALYLCASSLMAGAQSSPLHFGNGTRLTVT.

This chain uses TRBV18 with TRBJ2-7; D may be TRBD1 (6 bases). The CDR3 consists of 17 residues. Germline V gene sequence: CDR1 KGHSH, CDR2 LQKENI. Trimming took off 4 bases at V and 3 bases at J, with 22 bases between the two ends. CDR3 bases: TGTGCCAGCTCACGTCGGGACACACGGAAACTAAGCTACGAGCAGTACTTC. It translates to CASSRRDTRKLSYEQYF.

This clonotype came up many times. The rearrangement links TRBV7-3 to TRBJ2-7; tentatively, D is TRBD1 (5 bases). The germline gives CDR1 SGHTA, CDR2 FQGTGA. The CDR3 contains 13 residues. V lost 5 bases to trimming and J lost 2 bases, with 10 bases between them. CDR3: CASSQGVAYEQYF. In DNA, the CDR3 is TGTGCCAGCAGCCAAGGGGTAGCCTACGAGCAGTACTTC.

The chain has TRBV9 and TRBJ2-2, with unresolved D. V shed 0 bases and J shed 6 bases, with 12 bases lying between them. Germline CDR1 SGDLS, CDR2 YYNGEE. The CDR3 is 15 residues long. The CDR3 reads CASSVEASGAGELFF. Here the CDR3 DNA reads TGTGCCAGCAGCGTAGAGGCGTCAGGTGCCGGGGAGCTGTTTTTT.

There are many counts of this clonotype. The chain employs TRBV2 and TRBJ2-7; no definite D call. Germline V gene data show CDR1 as SNHLY and CDR2 as FYNNEI. This CDR3 has 13 amino acids. V was clipped by 4 bases and J by 2 bases, with 9 bases between them. CDR3 protein: CASSVRLAYEQYF. For the CDR3, the DNA is TGTGCCAGCAGTGTGCGGCTAGCCTACGAGCAGTACTTC.

This clonotype has a handful of counts. This chain joins TRBV6-1 and TRBJ2-2, with a weak D call TRBD2 (6 bases). The germline V gene encodes CDR1 MNHNS and CDR2 SASEGT. Trimming took off 4 bases at V and 6 bases at J, with 9 bases between the two ends. The CDR3 covers 13 residues. The CDR3: CASSVWGAGELFF. DNA for the CDR3: TGTGCCAGCAGTGTATGGGGGGCCGGGGAGCTGTTTTTT.

In its sample, this clonotype was seen many times. The rearrangement links TRBV28 to TRBJ1-2; perhaps TRBD1 as D (5 bases). Germline loops: CDR1 MDHEN, CDR2 SYDVKM. V was pared by 1 base and J by 5 bases, with 11 bases between. The CDR3 has 14 amino acids. CDR3 in DNA: TGTGCCAGCAGTTTATCAGGGAAGGGGTATGGCTACACCTTC. Translating it yields CASSLSGKGYGYTF.

This clonotype occurred many times. The chain links TRBV6-5 to TRBJ2-7; TRBD2 matches at 10 bases. Trimming cost V 0 bases and J 5 bases; bases outside gene matches: 4. The germline V gene encodes CDR1 MNHEY and CDR2 SVGAGI. The CDR3 is 15 amino acids. CDR3 in DNA: TGTGCCAGCAGTTACTCGGAGCTAGCGGGAGACGAGCAGTACTTC. Its protein is CASSYSELAGDEQYF.

The chain combines TRBV7-3 with TRBJ2-2; D gene uncertain. CDR3 length: 15 residues. From germline, CDR1 is SGHTA and CDR2 FQGTGA. V was clipped by 5 bases and J by 1 base, with 11 bases between them. The CDR3 loop is CASSQFGQNTGELFF. Here the CDR3 DNA reads TGTGCCAGCAGCCAGTTCGGCCAGAACACCGGGGAGCTGTTTTTT.